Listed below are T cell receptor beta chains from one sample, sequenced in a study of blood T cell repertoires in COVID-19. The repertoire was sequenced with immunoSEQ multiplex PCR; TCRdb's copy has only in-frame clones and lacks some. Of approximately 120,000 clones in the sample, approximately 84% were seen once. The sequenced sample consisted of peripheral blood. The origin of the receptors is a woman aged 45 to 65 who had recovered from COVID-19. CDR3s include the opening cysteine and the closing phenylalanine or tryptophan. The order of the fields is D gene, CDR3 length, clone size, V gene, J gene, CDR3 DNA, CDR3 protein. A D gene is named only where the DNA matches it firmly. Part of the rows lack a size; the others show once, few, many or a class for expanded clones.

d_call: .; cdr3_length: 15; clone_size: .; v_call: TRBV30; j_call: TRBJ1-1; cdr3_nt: TGTGCCTGGAGTAGGGGCAGAGCAGGGAACACTGAAGCTTTCTTT; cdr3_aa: CAWSRGRAGNTEAFF
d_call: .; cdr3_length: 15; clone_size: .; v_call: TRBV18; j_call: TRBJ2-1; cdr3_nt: TGTGCCAGCTCACTTACTAAAGGGGACTACAATGAGCAGTTCTTC; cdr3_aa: CASSLTKGDYNEQFF
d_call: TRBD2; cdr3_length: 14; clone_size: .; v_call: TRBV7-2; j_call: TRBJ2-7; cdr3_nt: TGTGCCAGCAGCTTATTGCGAGCGGGGGGGGGCCAGTACTTC; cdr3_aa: CASSLLRAGGGQYF
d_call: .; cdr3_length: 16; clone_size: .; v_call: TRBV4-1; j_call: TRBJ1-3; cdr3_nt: TGCGCCAGCAGCCCACAGACGGGGGGTGGCGGAAACACCATATATTTT; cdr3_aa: CASSPQTGGGGNTIYF
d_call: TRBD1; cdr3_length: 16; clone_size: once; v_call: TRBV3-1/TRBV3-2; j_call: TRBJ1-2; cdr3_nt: TGTGCCAGCAGCCAAGAGGGACAGGGGACTGGTGCTGGCTACACCTTC; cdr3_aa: CASSQEGQGTGAGYTF
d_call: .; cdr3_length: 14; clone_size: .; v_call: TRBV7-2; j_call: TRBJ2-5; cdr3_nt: TGTGCCAGCAGCTTAGTCGCGGGTTACGAGACCCAGTACTTC; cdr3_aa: CASSLVAGYETQYF
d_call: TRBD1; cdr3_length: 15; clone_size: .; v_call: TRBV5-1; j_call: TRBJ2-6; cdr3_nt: TGCGCCAGCGGGACAGGGGGCGCTGGGGCCAACGTCCTGACTTTC; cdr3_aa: CASGTGGAGANVLTF
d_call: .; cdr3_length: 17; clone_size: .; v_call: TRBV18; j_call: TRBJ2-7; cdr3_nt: TGTGCCAGCTCAGGGACATGGTTGGCAGGGGTGTTCGACGAGCAGTACTTC; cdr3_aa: CASSGTWLAGVFDEQYF
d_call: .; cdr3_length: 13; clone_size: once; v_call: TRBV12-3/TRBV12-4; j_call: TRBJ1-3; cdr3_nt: TGTGCCAGCAGGTCCCAGGGGTGGAACACCATATATTTT; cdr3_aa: CASRSQGWNTIYF
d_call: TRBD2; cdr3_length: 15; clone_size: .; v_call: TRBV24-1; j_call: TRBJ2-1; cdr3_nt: TGTGCCACCAGTGACCCGGGGACTAGCAGGAATGAGCAGTTCTTC; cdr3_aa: CATSDPGTSRNEQFF
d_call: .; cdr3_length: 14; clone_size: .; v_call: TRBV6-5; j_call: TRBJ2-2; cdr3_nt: TGTGCCAGCAACCTATCAGGGCCACCCGGGGAGCTGTTTTTT; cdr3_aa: CASNLSGPPGELFF
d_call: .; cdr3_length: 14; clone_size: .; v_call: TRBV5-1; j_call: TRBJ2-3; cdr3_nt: TGCGCCAGCAGCTTGGCTCAGGGATTTGGTACGCAGTATTTT; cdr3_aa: CASSLAQGFGTQYF
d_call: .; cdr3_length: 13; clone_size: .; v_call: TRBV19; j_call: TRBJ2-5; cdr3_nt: TGTGCCAGTAGTAGGGGAGTGTGGGAGACCCAGTACTTC; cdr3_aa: CASSRGVWETQYF
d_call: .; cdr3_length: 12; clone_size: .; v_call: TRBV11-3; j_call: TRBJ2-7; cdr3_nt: TGTGCCAGCAGCTTAGGCGACTACGAGCAGTACTTC; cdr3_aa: CASSLGDYEQYF
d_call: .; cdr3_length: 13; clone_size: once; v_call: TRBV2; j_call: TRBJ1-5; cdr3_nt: TGTGCCAGCAGTGGACAGCGCAATCAGCCCCAGCATTTT; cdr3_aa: CASSGQRNQPQHF
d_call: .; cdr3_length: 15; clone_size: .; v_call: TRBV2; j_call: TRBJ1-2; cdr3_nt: TGTGCCACCACTGCCCACAGGGCTGCTAACTATGGCTACACCTTC; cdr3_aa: CATTAHRAANYGYTF
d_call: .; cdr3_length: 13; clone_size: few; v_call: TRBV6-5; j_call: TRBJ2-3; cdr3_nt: TGTGCCAGCCTACTCCTCGCGGGAGATACGCAGTATTTT; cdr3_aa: CASLLLAGDTQYF
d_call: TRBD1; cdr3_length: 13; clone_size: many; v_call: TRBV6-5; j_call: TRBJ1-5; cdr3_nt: TGTGCCAGCAGTTATCAGGGGGGTCAGCCCCAGCATTTT; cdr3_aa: CASSYQGGQPQHF
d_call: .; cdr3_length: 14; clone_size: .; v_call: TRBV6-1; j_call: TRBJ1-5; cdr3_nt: TGTGCCAGCAGTGAAGTCGGGGGAGGTCAGCCCCAGCATTTT; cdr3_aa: CASSEVGGGQPQHF
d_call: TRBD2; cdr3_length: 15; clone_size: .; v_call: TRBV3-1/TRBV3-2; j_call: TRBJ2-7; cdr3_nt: TGTGCCAGCAGGTCGGGTACAAGCGGGGGTGACGAGCAGTACTTC; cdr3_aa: CASRSGTSGGDEQYF
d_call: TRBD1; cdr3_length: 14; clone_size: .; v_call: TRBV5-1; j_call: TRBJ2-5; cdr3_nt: TGCGCCAGCAGCTTGGAACAGGGGCAAGAGACCCAGTACTTC; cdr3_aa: CASSLEQGQETQYF
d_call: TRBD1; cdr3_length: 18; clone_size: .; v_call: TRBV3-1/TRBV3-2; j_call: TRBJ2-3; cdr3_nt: TGTGCCAGCAGCCAAGACCACGAAGGGACAGGGGCGATAGATACGCAGTATTTT; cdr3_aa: CASSQDHEGTGAIDTQYF
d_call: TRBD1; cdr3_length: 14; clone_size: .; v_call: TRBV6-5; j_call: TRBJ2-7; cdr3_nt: TGTGCCAGCACCAATAGACAGGGTTACTACGAGCAGTACTTC; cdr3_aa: CASTNRQGYYEQYF
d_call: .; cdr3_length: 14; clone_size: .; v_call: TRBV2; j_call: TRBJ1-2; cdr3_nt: TGTGCCAGCATTCTGTCATCCACAAGGGGCAGCTACACCTTC; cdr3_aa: CASILSSTRGSYTF
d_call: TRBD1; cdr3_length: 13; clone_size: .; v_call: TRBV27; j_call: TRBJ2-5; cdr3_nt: TGTGCCAGCAGTTACGACAGGGCCATGACCCAGTACTTC; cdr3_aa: CASSYDRAMTQYF
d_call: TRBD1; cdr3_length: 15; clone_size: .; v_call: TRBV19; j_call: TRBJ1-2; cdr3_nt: TGTGCCAGTACCTCGACAGGGGCTTTAACCCATGGCTACACCTTC; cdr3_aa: CASTSTGALTHGYTF
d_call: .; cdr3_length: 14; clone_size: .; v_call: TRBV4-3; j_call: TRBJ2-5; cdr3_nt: TGCGCCAGCAGCCAGGAGCGGACCCAAGAGACCCAGTACTTC; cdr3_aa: CASSQERTQETQYF
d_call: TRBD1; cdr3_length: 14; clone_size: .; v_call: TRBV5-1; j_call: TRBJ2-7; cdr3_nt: TGCGCCAGCAGCTCGGACAGGGGTTCTTACGAGCAGTACTTC; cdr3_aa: CASSSDRGSYEQYF
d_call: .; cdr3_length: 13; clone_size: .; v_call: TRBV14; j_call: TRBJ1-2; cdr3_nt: TGTGCCAGCAGTCCGGACAGTAACTATGGCTACACCTTC; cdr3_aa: CASSPDSNYGYTF
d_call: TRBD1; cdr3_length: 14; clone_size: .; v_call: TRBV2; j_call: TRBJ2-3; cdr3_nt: TGTGCCAGCAGTCAGGACAGGGGGCCAGATACGCAGTATTTT; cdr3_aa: CASSQDRGPDTQYF
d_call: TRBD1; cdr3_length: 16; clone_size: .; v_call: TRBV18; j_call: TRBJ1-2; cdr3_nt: TGTGCCAGCTCACCTAGCTGGACAGGTCCTACCGCTGGCTACACCTTC; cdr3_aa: CASSPSWTGPTAGYTF
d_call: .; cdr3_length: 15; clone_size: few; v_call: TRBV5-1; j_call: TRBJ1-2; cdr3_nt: TGCGCCAGCAGCTCCCCAGGGGCCACCAGCTATGGCTACACCTTC; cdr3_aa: CASSSPGATSYGYTF
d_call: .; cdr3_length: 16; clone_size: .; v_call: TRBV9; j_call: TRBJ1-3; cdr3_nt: TGTGCCAGCAGCGTAGACCCCGGGGATACTGGAAACACCATATATTTT; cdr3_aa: CASSVDPGDTGNTIYF
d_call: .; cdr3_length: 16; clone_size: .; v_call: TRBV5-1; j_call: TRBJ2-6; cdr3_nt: TGCGCCAGCAGCTCGGCGACTTACGTGGGGGCCAACGTCCTGACTTTC; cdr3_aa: CASSSATYVGANVLTF
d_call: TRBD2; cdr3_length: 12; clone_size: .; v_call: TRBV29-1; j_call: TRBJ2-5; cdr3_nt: TGCAGCGTTTTGGGGAGGGAAGAGACCCAGTACTTC; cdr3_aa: CSVLGREETQYF
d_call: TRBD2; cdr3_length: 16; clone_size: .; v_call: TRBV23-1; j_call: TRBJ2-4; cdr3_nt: TGCGCCAGCAGTCCCGGACTAGCGGGCGCCAAAAACATTCAGTACTTC; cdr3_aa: CASSPGLAGAKNIQYF
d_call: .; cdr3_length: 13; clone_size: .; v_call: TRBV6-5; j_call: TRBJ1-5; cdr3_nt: TGTGCCAGCCTTGGCAAGGACTTTCAGCCCCAGCATTTT; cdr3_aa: CASLGKDFQPQHF
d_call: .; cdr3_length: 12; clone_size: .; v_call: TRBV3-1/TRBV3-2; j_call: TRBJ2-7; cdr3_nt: TGTGCCAGCAGCCGTGTGGCCGACGAGCAGTACTTC; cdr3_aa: CASSRVADEQYF
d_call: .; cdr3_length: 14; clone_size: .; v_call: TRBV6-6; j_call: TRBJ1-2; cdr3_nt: TGTGCCAGCAGCCCGGGACATAATAACTATGGCTACACCTTC; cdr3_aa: CASSPGHNNYGYTF
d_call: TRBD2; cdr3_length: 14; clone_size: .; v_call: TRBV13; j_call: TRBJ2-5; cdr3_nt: TGTGCCAGCAGCCGGGAGGGCGGACAAGAGACCCAGTACTTC; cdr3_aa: CASSREGGQETQYF
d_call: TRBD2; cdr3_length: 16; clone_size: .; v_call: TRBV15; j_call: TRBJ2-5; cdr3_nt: TGTGCCACCAGCAGAGATGGACTAGCGGGTGGAGAGACCCAGTACTTC; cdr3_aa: CATSRDGLAGGETQYF
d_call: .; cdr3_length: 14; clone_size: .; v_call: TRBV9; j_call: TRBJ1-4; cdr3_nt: TGTGCCAGCAGCGAGTCGGCAGGGGCGGAAAAACTGTTTTTT; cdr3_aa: CASSESAGAEKLFF
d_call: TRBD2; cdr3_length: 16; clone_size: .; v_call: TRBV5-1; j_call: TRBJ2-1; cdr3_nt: TGCGCCAGCAGCTTGGCCTCTGGACTAGCGGCCAATGAGCAGTTCTTC; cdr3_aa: CASSLASGLAANEQFF
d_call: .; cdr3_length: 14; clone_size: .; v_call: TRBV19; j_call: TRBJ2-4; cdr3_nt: TGTGCCAGTAGTATAAGCAGGGCCAAAAACATTCAGTACTTC; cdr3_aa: CASSISRAKNIQYF
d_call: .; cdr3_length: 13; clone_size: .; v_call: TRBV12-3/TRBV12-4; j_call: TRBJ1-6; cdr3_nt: TGTGCCAGTACCGTCGAGAGGGATTCACCCCTCCACTTT; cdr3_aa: CASTVERDSPLHF
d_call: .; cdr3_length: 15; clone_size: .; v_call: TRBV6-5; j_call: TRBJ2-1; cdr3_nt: TGTGCCAGCAGTTACTTCGACAGTAACGGCAATGAGCAGTTCTTC; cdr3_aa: CASSYFDSNGNEQFF
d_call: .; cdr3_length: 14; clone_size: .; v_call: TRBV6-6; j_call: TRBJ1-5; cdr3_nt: TGTGCCAGCAGCAATACAGGGAACAATCAGCCCCAGCATTTT; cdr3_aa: CASSNTGNNQPQHF
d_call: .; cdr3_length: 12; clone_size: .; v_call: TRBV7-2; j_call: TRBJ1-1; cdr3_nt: TGTGCCAGCAGCTTCAACCTGGCCGAAGCTTTCTTT; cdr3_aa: CASSFNLAEAFF
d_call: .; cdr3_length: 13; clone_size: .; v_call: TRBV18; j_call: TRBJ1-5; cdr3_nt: TGTGCCAGCCGCGGACAGAAAAATCAGCCCCAGCATTTT; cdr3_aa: CASRGQKNQPQHF
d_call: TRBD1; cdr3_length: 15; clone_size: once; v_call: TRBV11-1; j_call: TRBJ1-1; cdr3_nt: TGTGCCAGCAGGACTACCGGGACAGATAACACTGAAGCTTTCTTT; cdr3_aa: CASRTTGTDNTEAFF
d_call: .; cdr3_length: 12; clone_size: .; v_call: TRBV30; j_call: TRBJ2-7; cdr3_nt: TGTGCCTGGACCCACGACAGCTACGAGCAGTACTTC; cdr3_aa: CAWTHDSYEQYF
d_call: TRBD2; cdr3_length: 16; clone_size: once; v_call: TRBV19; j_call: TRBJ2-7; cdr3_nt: TGTGCCAGTAGTCCACCGTCGGGGGGTCCTTACAACGAGCAGTACTTC; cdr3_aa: CASSPPSGGPYNEQYF
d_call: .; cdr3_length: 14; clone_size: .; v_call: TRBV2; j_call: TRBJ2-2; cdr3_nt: TGTGCCAGCAGTGCCTTCGGGTTGACCGGGGAGCTGTTTTTT; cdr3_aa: CASSAFGLTGELFF